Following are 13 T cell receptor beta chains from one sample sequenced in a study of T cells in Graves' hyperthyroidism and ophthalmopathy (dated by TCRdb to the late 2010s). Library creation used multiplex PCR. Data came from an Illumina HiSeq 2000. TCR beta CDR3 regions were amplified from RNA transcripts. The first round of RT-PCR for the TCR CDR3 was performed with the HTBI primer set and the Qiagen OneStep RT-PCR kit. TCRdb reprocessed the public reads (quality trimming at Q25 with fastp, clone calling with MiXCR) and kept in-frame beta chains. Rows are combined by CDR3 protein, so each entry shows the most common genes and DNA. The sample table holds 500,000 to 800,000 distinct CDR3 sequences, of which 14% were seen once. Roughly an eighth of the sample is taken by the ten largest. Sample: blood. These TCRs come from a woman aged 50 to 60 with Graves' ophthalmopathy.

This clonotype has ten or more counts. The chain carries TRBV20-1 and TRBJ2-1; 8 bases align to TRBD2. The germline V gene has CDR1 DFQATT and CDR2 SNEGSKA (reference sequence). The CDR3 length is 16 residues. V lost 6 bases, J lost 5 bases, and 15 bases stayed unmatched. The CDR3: CSAIDAGAGADNEQFF. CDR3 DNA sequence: TGCAGTGCCATAGACGCCGGAGCGGGGGCGGACAATGAGCAGTTCTTC.

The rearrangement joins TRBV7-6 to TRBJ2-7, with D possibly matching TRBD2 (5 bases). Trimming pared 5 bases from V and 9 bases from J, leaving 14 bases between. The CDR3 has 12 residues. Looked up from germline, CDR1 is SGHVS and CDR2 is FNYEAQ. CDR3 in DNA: TGTGCCAGCAGCCCGGCTTATGGAGGGCAGTACTTC. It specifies CASSPAYGGQYF.

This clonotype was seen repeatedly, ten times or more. Here the CDR3 reads CASSLRRRTEAFF. DNA for the CDR3: TGTGCCAGCAGTTTACGCCGTAGGACTGAAGCTTTCTTT. The rearrangement uses TRBV12-3 or TRBV12-4 and TRBJ1-1; D not certain. This CDR3 spans 13 amino acids. Between the trimmed V and J ends, which lost 2 bases and 5 bases, there was a span of 9 bases.

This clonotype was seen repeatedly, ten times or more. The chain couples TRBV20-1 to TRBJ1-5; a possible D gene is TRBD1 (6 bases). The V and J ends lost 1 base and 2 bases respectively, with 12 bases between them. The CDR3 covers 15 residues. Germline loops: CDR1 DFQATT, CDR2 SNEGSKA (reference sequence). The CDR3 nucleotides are TGCAGTGCTAGAGTTCAGGGGAACGGCAATCAGCCCCAGCATTTT. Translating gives CSARVQGNGNQPQHF.

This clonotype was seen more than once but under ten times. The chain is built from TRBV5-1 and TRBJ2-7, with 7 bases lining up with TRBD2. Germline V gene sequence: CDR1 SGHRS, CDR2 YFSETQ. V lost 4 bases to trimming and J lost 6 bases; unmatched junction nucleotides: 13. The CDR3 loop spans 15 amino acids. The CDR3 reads CASSEREGNLGEQYF. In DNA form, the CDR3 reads TGCGCCAGCAGCGAGAGGGAGGGAAACCTGGGCGAGCAGTACTTC.

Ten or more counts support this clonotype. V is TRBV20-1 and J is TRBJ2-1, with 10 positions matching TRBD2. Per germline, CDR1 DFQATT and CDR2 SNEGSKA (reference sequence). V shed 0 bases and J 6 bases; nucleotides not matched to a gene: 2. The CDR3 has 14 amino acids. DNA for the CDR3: TGCAGTGCTAGAGAGGCTAGCGGGAGCAATGAGCAGTTCTTC. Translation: CSAREASGSNEQFF.

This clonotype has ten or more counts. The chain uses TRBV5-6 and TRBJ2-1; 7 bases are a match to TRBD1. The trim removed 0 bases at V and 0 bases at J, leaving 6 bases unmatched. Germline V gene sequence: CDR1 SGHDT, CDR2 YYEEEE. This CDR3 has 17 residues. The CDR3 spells CASSLALTGPSYNEQFF. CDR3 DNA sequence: TGTGCCAGCAGCTTGGCCCTGACAGGGCCCTCCTACAATGAGCAGTTCTTC.

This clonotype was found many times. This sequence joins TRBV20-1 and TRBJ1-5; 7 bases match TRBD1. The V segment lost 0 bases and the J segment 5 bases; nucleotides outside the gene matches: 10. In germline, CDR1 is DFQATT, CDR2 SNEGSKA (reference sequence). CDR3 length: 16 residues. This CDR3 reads CSARDRRQGYYQPQHF. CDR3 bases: TGCAGTGCTAGAGACCGGAGACAGGGATATTATCAGCCCCAGCATTTT.

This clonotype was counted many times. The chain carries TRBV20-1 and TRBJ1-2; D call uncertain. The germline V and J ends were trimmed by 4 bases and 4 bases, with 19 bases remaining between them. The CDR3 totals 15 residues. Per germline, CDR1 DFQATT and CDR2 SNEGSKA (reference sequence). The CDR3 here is CSAMREEGSLYGYTF. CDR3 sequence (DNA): TGCAGTGCTATGCGGGAGGAGGGTTCTCTCTATGGCTACACCTTC.

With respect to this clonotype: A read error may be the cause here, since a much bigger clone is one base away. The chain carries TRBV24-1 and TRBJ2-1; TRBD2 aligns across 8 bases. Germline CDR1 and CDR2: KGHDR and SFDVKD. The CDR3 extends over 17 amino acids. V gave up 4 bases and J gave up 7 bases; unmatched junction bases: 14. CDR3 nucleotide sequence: TGTGCCACCAGTGACACGCGCCCAGCGGGAGAAAGGAATGAGCAGTTCTTC. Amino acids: CATSDTRPAGERNEQFF.

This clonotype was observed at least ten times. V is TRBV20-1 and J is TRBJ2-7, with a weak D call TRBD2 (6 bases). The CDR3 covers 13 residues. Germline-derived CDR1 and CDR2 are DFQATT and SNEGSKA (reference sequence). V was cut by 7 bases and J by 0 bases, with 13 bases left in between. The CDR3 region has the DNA TGCAGTGAGGGCGGGATGGGCTCCTACGAGCAGTACTTC. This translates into CSEGGMGSYEQYF.

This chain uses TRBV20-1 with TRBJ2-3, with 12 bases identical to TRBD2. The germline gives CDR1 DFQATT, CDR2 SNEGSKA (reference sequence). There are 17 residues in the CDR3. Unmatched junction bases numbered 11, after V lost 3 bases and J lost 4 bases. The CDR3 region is CSASLLAGGPMADTQYF. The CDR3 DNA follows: TGCAGTGCTAGTCTCCTAGCGGGAGGGCCAATGGCAGATACGCAGTATTTT.

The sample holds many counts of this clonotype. The CDR3 bases are TGTGCCAGCAGTTACAGGCCCGGGACAGCGAACACCGGGGAGCTGTTTTTT. Translated, it gives CASSYRPGTANTGELFF. This chain links TRBV7-3 with TRBJ2-2; TRBD1 matches at 7 bases. V shed 6 bases, J shed 0 bases, and the junction held 10 bases outside the gene matches. The CDR3 consists of 17 residues. Germline CDR1 reads SGHTA; CDR2 reads FQGTGA.